This TCR beta chain was retrieved from a study of T cell responses to AZD1222 COVID-19 vaccine. Study conclusions and caveats: Clonal diversity was possibly underestimated; the donors were predominantly white British and more often female.

The method was immunoSEQ multiplex PCR; TCRdb's version includes in-frame clones alone and lacks a portion of them. The data show approximately 100,000 clones, with about 90% seen just once and 15% to 20% held by the top ten. The table lists this clone with a few counts. Its antigen is unknown. The germline V and J ends were trimmed by 8 bases and 5 bases, with 10 bases remaining between them. The CDR3 is made up of 12 amino acids. Per the germline V gene, CDR1 is MDHEN and CDR2 is SYDVKM. The gene calls are TRBV28 and TRBJ1-5, with D uncertain. The sequencing here drew on peripheral blood, taken on day 0 of AZD1222 vaccination. The clonotype originates from an adult in good health. CDR3 protein: CASGGPHQPQHF. Written as DNA, the CDR3 is TGTGCCAGCGGAGGGCCGCATCAGCCCCAGCATTTT.